Shown below are 10 T cell receptor beta chains from a single sample sequenced in a study of blood T cell repertoires in COVID-19. Clones were read by immunoSEQ multiplex PCR, and TCRdb kept only the in-frame ones, dropping some. In the table there are roughly 200,000 clones, 85% to 90% of which are singletons. The sequenced sample was peripheral blood. All receptors come from a man aged 60 to 69 who had recovered from COVID-19.

The chain employs TRBV14 and TRBJ2-7; D perhaps matches TRBD2 (5 bases). The germline CDR1 and CDR2 sequences are SGHDN and FVKESK. V lost 3 bases and J lost 6, with 18 bases in between. The CDR3 covers 15 residues. The CDR3 spells CASSHRGFSSVEQYF. CDR3 nucleotide sequence: TGTGCCAGCAGCCATCGCGGGTTCTCCTCGGTCGAGCAGTACTTC.

V usage is TRBV5-1 and J usage is TRBJ2-3; 8 nucleotides match TRBD2. In germline, CDR1 is SGHRS, CDR2 YFSETQ. The CDR3 sequence is 15 residues long. V shed 4 bases, J shed 6 bases, and the junction held 10 bases outside the gene matches. CDR3: CASSRAGGTGDTQYF. CDR3 coding DNA: TGCGCCAGCAGCCGGGCGGGAGGCACGGGGGATACGCAGTATTTT.

The chain links TRBV6-2 or TRBV6-3 to TRBJ1-1; 7 bases line up with TRBD1. The germline V gene has CDR1 MNHEY and CDR2 SVGEGT. With V trimmed by 7 bases and J by 0 bases, 8 bases remained unmatched. The CDR3 spans 15 residues. The CDR3 sequence is CASTPPQGVNTEAFF. The CDR3 coding sequence is TGTGCCAGCACCCCCCCCCAGGGGGTGAACACTGAAGCTTTCTTT.

The V gene is TRBV18, the J gene TRBJ2-5, with TRBD1 identical over 9 bases. CDR1 KGHSH and CDR2 LQKENI come from the germline V gene. The length of the CDR3 is 17 residues. V shed 6 bases and J 6 bases; nucleotides not matched to a gene: 17. CDR3 sequence reads: CASSSRDRVMELKTQYF. The CDR3 DNA follows: TGTGCCAGCTCGTCCCGGGACAGGGTTATGGAGTTAAAGACCCAGTACTTC.

This sequence joins TRBV18 and TRBJ2-7; 9 bases are shared with TRBD1. This CDR3 region has 13 residues. The V gene's germline CDR1 is KGHSH and CDR2 LQKENI. V dropped 9 bases and J dropped 3; count of bases not matched to a gene: 6. DNA of the CDR3: TGTGCCAGTACCGAGGGACAGGGCTACGAGCAGTACTTC. Amino acids: CASTEGQGYEQYF.

The gene calls are TRBV6-5 and TRBJ1-1; no clear D gene. The V gene's germline CDR1 is MNHEY and CDR2 SVGAGI. Between the trimmed V and J ends, which lost 8 bases and 3 bases, there was a span of 13 bases. CDR3 length: 13 residues. Here the CDR3 reads CASQTRLDTEAFF. CDR3 bases: TGTGCCAGCCAGACAAGGTTGGACACTGAAGCTTTCTTT.

This CDR3 reads CASSQASSSNEQFF. The CDR3 DNA follows: TGTGCCAGCAGCCAAGCGTCTAGCTCCAATGAGCAGTTCTTC. The gene calls are TRBV3-1 (or the pseudogene TRBV3-2) and TRBJ2-1, with a tentative D call TRBD2 (5 bases). CDR3 length: 14 amino acids. V dropped 1 base and J dropped 6 bases, with 10 bases sitting between them. Germline lookup yields CDR1 LGHDT and CDR2 YNNKEL (reference sequence).

The chain joins TRBV28 to TRBJ1-1; weak D call: TRBD1 (5 bases). CDR3 size: 14 residues. Germline loops: CDR1 MDHEN, CDR2 SYDVKM. Trimming cost V 6 bases and J 4 bases, with 15 bases left between them. CDR3 loop: CASRDLRGGTEAFF. CDR3 in DNA: TGTGCCAGCAGAGACCTCCGGGGGGGCACTGAAGCTTTCTTT.

This chain joins TRBV19 and TRBJ2-1; 11 nucleotides align to TRBD1. Germline V CDR1 and CDR2: LNHDA, SQIVND (reference sequence). This CDR3 is 15 amino acids long. V was pared by 4 bases and J by 6 bases, with 5 bases of the junction left unmatched. Written as DNA, the CDR3 is TGTGCCAGTAGTAAGGACAGGGGGCCTTCCAATGAGCAGTTCTTC. Translation: CASSKDRGPSNEQFF.

The chain links TRBV6-5 to TRBJ1-4; D perhaps matches TRBD1 (5 bases). The V gene's germline CDR1 is MNHEY and CDR2 SVGAGI. Trimming pared 6 bases from V and 5 bases from J, leaving 16 bases between. The CDR3 extends over 15 amino acids. The CDR3 DNA reads as TGTGCCAGCAGACCAAGAGCAGGGCAAAATGAAAAACTGTTTTTT. Its protein is CASRPRAGQNEKLFF.